These 5 T cell receptor beta chains originate from one sample sequenced in a study of graft-versus-host responses after intestinal transplantation. Using immunoSEQ multiplex PCR, the repertoire was profiled, and TCRdb retains in-frame clones only, with some absent. This sample has approximately 20,000 clones; around 76% occur once, and the top ten carry 8% to 9.5%. Graft tissue was processed to release intraepithelial and lamina propria lymphocytes. Sequencing used ileum tissue, obtained roughly 21 days after intestinal transplant. The receptors were sampled from a human patient who received an intestinal transplant, so some T cells may come from the graft donor.

This clone was observed a handful of times. V usage is TRBV18 and J usage is TRBJ2-5; 9 bases line up with TRBD1. Germline loops: CDR1 KGHSH, CDR2 LQKENI. Germline trimming cut 3 bases from V and 4 bases from J; bases unmatched to any gene: 6. The CDR3 sequence is 15 residues long. The CDR3 reads CASSPTPTGGETQYF. CDR3 in DNA: TGTGCCAGCTCACCTACCCCGACAGGGGGAGAGACCCAGTACTTC.

The rearrangement links TRBV5-1 to TRBJ2-2; 7 bases map to TRBD2. There are 16 residues in the CDR3. The V segment lost 6 bases and the J segment 5 bases; nucleotides outside the gene matches: 13. CDR1 SGHRS and CDR2 YFSETQ come from the germline V gene. Here the CDR3 reads CASTARAGDRTGELFF. In nucleotides, the CDR3 is TGCGCCAGCACCGCGCGCGCGGGAGATAGAACCGGGGAGCTGTTTTTT.

This chain joins TRBV19 and TRBJ1-6, with a possible D match to TRBD1 (5 bases). The CDR3 totals 14 residues. V was clipped by 1 base and J by 14 bases, with 15 bases between them. The germline CDR1 and CDR2 sequences are LNHDA and SQIVND (reference sequence). DNA of the CDR3: TGTGCCAGTAGTATAGTCGGGACTCGGAAATCCCTCCACTTT. As protein: CASSIVGTRKSLHF.

This clone was detected only a few times. The chain recombines TRBV6-1 with TRBJ2-1, with 9 bases that match TRBD1. V lost 2 bases, J lost 7 bases, and 12 bases stayed unmatched. The length of the CDR3 is 17 residues. The V gene's germline CDR1 is MNHNS and CDR2 SASEGT. The CDR3 loop is CASSERSWGQGLNEQFF. The CDR3 DNA is TGTGCCAGCAGTGAAAGGTCGTGGGGACAGGGTTTAAATGAGCAGTTCTTC.

A few counts support this clone. This chain connects TRBV27 to TRBJ2-3; D unclear. The CDR3 length is 18 residues. The germline V gene has CDR1 MNHEY and CDR2 SMNVEV (reference sequence). V lost 5 bases to trimming and J lost 2 bases, with 23 bases between them. The CDR3 DNA sequence: TGTGCCAGCAGTATGGTGCCCGTCGCAGGCCCGGACACAGATACGCAGTATTTT. Translation gives CASSMVPVAGPDTDTQYF.